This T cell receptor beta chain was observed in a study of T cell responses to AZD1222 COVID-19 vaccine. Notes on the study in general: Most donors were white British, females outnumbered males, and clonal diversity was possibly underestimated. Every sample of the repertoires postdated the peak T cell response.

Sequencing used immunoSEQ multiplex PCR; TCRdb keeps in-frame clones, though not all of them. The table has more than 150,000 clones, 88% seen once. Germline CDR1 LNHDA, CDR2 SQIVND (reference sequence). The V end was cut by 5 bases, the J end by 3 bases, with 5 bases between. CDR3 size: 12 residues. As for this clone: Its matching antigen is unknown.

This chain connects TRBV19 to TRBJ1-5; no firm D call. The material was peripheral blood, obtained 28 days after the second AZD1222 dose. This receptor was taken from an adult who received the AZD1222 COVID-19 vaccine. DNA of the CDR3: TGTGCCAGTAGTTCATACAATCAGCCCCAGCATTTT. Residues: CASSSYNQPQHF.